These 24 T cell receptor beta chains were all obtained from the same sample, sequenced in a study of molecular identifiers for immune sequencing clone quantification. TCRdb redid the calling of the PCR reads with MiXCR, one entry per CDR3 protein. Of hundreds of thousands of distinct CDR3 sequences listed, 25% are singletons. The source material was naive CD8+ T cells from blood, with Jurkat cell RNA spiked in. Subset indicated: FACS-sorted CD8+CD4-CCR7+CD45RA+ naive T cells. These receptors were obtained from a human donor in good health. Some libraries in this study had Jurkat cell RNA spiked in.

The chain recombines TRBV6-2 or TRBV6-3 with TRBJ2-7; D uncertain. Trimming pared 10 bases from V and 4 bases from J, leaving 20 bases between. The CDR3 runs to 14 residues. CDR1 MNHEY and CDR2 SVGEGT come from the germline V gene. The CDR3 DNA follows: TGTGCCATTTCCCCCAGCGATACCCTTTACGAGCAGTACTTC. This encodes CAISPSDTLYEQYF.

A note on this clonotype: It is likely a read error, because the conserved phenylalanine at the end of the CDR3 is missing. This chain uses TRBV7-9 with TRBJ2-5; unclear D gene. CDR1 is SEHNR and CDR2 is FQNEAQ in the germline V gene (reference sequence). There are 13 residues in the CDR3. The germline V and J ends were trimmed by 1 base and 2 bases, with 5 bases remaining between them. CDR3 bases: TGTGCCAGCAGCTTAGTAGGGCAAGAGACCCAGTACTTA. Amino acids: CASSLVGQETQYL.

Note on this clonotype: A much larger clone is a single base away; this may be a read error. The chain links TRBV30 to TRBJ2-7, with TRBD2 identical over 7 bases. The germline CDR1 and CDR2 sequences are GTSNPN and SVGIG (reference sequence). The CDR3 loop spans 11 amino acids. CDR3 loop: CAWDGRGELYF. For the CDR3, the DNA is TGTGCCTGGGACGGTCGGGGGGAGCTGTACTTC.

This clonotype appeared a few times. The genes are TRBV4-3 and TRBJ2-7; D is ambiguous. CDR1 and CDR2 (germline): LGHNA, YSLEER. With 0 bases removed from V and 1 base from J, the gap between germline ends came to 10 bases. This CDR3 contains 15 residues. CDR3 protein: CASSQDRDPSYEQYF. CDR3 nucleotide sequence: TGCGCCAGCAGCCAAGACCGAGACCCATCCTACGAGCAGTACTTC.

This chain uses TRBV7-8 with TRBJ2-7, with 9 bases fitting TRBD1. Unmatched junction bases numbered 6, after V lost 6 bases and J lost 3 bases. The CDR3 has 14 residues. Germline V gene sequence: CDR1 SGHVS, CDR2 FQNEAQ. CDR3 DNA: TGTGCCAGCAGATCGGACAGGGGATACTACGAGCAGTACTTC. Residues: CASRSDRGYYEQYF.

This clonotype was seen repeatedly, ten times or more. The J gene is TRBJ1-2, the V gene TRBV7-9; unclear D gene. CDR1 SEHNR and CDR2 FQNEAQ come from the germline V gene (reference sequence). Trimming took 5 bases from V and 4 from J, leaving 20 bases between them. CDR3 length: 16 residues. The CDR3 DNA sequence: TGTGCCAGCAGCCAAGCGTGGAGTGGTTGGTCCTATGGCTACACCTTC. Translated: CASSQAWSGWSYGYTF.

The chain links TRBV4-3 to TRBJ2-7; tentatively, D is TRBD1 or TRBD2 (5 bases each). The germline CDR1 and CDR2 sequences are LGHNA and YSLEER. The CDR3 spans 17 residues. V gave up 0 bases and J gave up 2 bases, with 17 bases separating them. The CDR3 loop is CASSQDMQGAGAYEQYF. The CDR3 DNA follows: TGCGCCAGCAGCCAAGACATGCAGGGAGCCGGGGCCTACGAGCAGTACTTC.

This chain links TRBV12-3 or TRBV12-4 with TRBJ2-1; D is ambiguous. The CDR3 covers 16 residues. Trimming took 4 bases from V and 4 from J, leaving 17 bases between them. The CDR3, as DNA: TGTGCCAGCAGTTCCCCAGTTGGAGTCGATTACAATGAGCAGTTCTTC. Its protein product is CASSSPVGVDYNEQFF.

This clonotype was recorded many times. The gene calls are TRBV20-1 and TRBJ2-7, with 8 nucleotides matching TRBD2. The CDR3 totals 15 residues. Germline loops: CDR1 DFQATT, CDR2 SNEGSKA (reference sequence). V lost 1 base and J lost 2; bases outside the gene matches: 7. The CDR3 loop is CSARGPSGSAYEQYF. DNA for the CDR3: TGCAGTGCTAGAGGTCCTAGCGGGTCAGCCTACGAGCAGTACTTC.

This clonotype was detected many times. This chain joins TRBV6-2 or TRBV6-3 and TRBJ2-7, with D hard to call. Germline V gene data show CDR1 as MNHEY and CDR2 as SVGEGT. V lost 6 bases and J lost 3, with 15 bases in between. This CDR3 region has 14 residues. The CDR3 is CASRNKARNYEQYF. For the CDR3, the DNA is TGTGCCAGCAGGAACAAGGCCCGAAACTACGAGCAGTACTTC.

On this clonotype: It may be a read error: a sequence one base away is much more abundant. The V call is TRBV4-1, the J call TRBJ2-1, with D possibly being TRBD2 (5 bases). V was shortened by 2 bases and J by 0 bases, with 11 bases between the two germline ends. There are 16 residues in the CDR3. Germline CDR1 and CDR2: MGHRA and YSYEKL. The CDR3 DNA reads TGCGCCAGCAGCCAAAATTCGGGGAGCTCCTACAATGAGCAGTTCTTC. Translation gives CASSQNSGSSYNEQFF.

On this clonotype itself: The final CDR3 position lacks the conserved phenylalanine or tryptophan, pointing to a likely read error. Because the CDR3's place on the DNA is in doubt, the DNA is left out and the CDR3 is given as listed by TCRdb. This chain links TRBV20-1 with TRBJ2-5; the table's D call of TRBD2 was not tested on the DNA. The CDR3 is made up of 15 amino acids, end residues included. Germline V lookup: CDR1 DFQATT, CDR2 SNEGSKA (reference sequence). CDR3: CSAVRSGWSGETQCS.

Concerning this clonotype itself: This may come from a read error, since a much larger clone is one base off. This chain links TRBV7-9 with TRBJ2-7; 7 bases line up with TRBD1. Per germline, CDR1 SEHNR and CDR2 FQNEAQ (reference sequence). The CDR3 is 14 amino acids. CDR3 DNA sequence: TGTGCCAGCAGCTCGTCCGGGACAGCCTACGAGCGGTACTTC. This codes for CASSSSGTAYERYF. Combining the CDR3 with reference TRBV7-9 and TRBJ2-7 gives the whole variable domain DTGVSQNPRHKITKRGQNVTFRCDPISEHNRLYWYRQTLGQGPEFLTYFQNEAQLEKSRLLSDRFSAERPKGSFSTLEIQRTEQGDSAMYLCASSSSGTAYERYFGPGTRLTVT.

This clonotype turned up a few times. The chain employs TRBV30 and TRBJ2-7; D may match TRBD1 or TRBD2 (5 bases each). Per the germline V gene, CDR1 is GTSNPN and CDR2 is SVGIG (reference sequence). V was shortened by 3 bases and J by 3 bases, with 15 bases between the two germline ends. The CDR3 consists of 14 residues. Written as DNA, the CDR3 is TGTGCCTGGAGCTACTCGGGACCGGACTACGAGCAGTACTTC. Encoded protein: CAWSYSGPDYEQYF.

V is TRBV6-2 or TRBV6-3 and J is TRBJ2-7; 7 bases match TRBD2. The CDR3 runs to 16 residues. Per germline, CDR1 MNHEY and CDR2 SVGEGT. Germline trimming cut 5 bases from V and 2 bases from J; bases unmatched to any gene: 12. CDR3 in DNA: TGTGCCAGCAGTCCGACAGCGGGACTTCCTCCCTACGAGCAGTACTTC. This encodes CASSPTAGLPPYEQYF.

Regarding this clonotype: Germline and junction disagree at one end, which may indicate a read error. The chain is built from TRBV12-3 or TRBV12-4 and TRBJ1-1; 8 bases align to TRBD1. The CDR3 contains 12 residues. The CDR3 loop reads CASSSGGTEALF. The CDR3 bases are TGTGCGAGCAGTTCAGGGGGCACTGAAGCTCTCTTT.

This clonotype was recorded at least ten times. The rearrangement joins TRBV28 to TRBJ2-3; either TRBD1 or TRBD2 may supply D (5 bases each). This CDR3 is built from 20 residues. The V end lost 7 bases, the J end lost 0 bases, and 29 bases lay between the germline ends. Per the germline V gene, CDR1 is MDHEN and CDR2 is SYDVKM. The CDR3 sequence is CASKVVEGIGAGLSTDTQYF. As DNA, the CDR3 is TGTGCCAGCAAAGTTGTCGAGGGGATAGGGGCAGGCTTAAGCACAGATACGCAGTATTTT.

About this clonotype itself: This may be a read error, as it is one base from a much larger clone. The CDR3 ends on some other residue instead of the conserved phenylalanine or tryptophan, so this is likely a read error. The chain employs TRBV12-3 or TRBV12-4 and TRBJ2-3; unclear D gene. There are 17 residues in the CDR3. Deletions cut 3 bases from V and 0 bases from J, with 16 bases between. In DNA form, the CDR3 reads TGTGCCAGCAGTTTTTCGCTGTTTCTGACGAGCACAGATACGCAGTATTCT. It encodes CASSFSLFLTSTDTQYS.

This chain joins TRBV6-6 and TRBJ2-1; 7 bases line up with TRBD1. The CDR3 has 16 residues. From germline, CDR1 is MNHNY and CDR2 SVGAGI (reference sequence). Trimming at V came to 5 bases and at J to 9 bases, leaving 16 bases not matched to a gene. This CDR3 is CASSNPQDRSCSEQFF. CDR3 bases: TGTGCCAGCAGTAACCCCCAGGACAGGTCCTGCAGTGAGCAGTTCTTC.

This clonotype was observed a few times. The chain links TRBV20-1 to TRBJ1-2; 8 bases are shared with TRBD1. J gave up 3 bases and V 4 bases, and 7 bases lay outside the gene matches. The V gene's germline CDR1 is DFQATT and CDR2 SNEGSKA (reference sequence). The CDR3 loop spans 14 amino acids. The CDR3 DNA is TGCAGTGCTAAAAGGGACAGGAACGACTATGGCTACACCTTC. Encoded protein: CSAKRDRNDYGYTF.

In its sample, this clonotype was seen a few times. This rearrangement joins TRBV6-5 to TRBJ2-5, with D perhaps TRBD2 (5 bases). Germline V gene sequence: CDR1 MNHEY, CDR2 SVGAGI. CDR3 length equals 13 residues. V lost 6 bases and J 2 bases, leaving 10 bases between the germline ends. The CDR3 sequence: CASSGMGQETQYF. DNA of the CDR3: TGTGCCAGCAGCGGGATGGGGCAAGAGACCCAGTACTTC.

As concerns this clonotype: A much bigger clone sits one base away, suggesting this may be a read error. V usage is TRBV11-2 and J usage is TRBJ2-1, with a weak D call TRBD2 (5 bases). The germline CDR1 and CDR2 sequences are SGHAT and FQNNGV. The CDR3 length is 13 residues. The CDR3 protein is CASSLAPTNERFF. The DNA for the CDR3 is TGTGCCAGCAGCTTAGCCCCGACTAATGAGCGGTTCTTC. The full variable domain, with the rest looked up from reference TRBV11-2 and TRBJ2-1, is EAGVAQSPRYKIIEKRQSVAFWCNPISGHATLYWYQQILGQGPKLLIQFQNNGVVDDSQLPKDRFSAERLKGVDSTLKIQPAKLEDSAVYLCASSLAPTNERFFGPGTRLTVL.

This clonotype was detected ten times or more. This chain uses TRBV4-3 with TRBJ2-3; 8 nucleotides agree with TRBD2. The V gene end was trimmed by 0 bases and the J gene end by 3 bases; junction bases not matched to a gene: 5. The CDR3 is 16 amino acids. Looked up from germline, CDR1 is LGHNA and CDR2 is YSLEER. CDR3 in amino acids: CASSQDFPSGTDTQYF. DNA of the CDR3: TGCGCCAGCAGCCAAGATTTCCCTAGCGGGACAGATACGCAGTATTTT.

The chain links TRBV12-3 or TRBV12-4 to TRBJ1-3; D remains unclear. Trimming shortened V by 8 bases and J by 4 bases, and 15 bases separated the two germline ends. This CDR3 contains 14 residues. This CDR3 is CASPSGPSGNTIYF. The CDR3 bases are TGTGCCAGCCCTAGCGGACCTAGCGGAAACACCATATATTTT.